Each of the 20 T cell receptor beta chains below was sequenced from the same sample in a study of blood T cell repertoires in COVID-19. Assay used: immunoSEQ multiplex PCR; TCRdb lists only in-frame clones, some missing. This table has 220,000 or so clones, 75% to 85% appearing once. The sequenced sample was peripheral blood. These TCRs come from a woman aged 80 or over with COVID-19, enrolled during active disease.

This clone was seen a single time. This chain links TRBV29-1 with TRBJ2-7; 9 bases agree with TRBD2. Trimming at V came to 4 bases and at J to 6 bases, leaving 16 bases not matched to a gene. This CDR3 has 16 amino acids. The germline gives CDR1 SQVTM, CDR2 ANQGSEA. The chain's CDR3 is CSVVQTPGTSSGEQYF. The CDR3 DNA reads TGCAGCGTTGTCCAAACCCCAGGGACTAGCTCAGGCGAGCAGTACTTC.

The chain recombines TRBV4-2 with TRBJ2-3, with 7 bases identical to TRBD1. The CDR3 runs 14 residues. V shed 6 bases and J 2 bases; nucleotides not matched to a gene: 5. CDR1 is LGHNA and CDR2 is YNFKEQ in the germline V gene. The CDR3: CASRNRGPTDTQYF. DNA for the CDR3: TGTGCCAGCAGGAACAGGGGACCCACAGATACGCAGTATTTT.

This clone came up once. The chain joins TRBV28 to TRBJ1-5; possibly TRBD1 for D (5 bases). The V and J ends lost 5 bases and 6 bases respectively, with 17 bases between them. CDR3 length equals 15 residues. The germline CDR1 and CDR2 sequences are MDHEN and SYDVKM. This chain's CDR3 is CASSRGIGTPQPQHF. CDR3 nucleotide sequence: TGTGCCAGCAGTCGCGGGATCGGGACCCCTCAGCCCCAGCATTTT.

The CDR3: CASSQDRAGPMETQYF. As DNA, the CDR3 is TGCGCCAGCAGCCAAGATCGGGCAGGGCCGATGGAGACCCAGTACTTC. The V and J genes are TRBV4-1 and TRBJ2-5; tentative D call: TRBD1 (5 bases). CDR3 length: 16 amino acids. CDR1 MGHRA and CDR2 YSYEKL come from the germline V gene. V was cut by 0 bases and J by 5 bases, with 16 bases left in between.

V is TRBV16 and J is TRBJ1-1; D not resolved. CDR3 length equals 17 residues. The germline V gene has CDR1 KGHSY and CDR2 FQNENV. V lost 0 bases and J lost 0, with 14 bases in between. The CDR3 coding sequence is TGTGCCAGCAGCCAATCGATACGCATAGCCTTGAACACTGAAGCTTTCTTT. It codes for CASSQSIRIALNTEAFF. The full variable domain, rest sourced from reference TRBV16 and TRBJ1-1, is GEEVAQTPKHLVRGEGQKAKLYCAPIKGHSYVFWYQQVLKNEFKFLISFQNENVFDETGMPKERFSAKCLPNSPCSLEIQATKLEDSAVYFCASSQSIRIALNTEAFFGQGTRLTVV.

This chain connects TRBV7-9 to TRBJ2-3; the D is unclear. Trimming took off 4 bases at V and 5 bases at J, with 16 bases between the two ends. Looked up from germline, CDR1 is SEHNR and CDR2 is FQNEAQ (reference sequence). This CDR3 is built from 15 residues. As DNA, the CDR3 is TGTGCCAGCAGCTCTTATAGCAGCGCACGAGATACGCAGTATTTT. Its translation is CASSSYSSARDTQYF.

CDR3 bases: TGTGCCAGCAGCATAGGGACAGTTGAGCAGTACTTC. It codes for CASSIGTVEQYF. The chain links TRBV11-2 to TRBJ2-7, with TRBD1 identical over 7 bases. The V and J ends lost 5 bases and 7 bases, in that order; junction bases with no gene match: 5. This CDR3 is 12 amino acids long. Germline V CDR1 and CDR2: SGHAT, FQNNGV. Looking up the rest from reference TRBV11-2 and TRBJ2-7 gives the full variable domain: EAGVAQSPRYKIIEKRQSVAFWCNPISGHATLYWYQQILGQGPKLLIQFQNNGVVDDSQLPKDRFSAERLKGVDSTLKIQPAKLEDSAVYLCASSIGTVEQYFGPGTRLTVT.

This chain links TRBV2 with TRBJ2-5; D perhaps matches TRBD1 (6 bases). Deletions cut 8 bases from V and 7 bases from J, with 20 bases between. Germline V lookup: CDR1 SNHLY, CDR2 FYNNEI. The CDR3 has 14 residues. CDR3 amino acids: CASLSNTGIGTQYF. In DNA, the CDR3 is TGTGCCAGCCTCTCGAACACAGGGATAGGGACCCAGTACTTC. The variable domain in full, with the rest retrieved from reference TRBV2 and TRBJ2-5, is EPEVTQTPSHQVTQMGQEVILRCVPISNHLYFYWYRQILGQKVEFLVSFYNNEISEKSEIFDDQFSVERPDGSNFTLKIRSTKLEDSAMYFCASLSNTGIGTQYFGPGTRLLVL.

The chain couples TRBV7-2 to TRBJ2-5, with 10 bases fitting TRBD2. V dropped 6 bases and J dropped 5; count of bases not matched to a gene: 12. The V gene's germline CDR1 is SGHTA and CDR2 FQGNSA. The length of the CDR3 is 16 residues. As DNA, the CDR3 is TGTGCCAGCAGTTTTAGCGGGGGGAGAATCGGGGAGACCCAGTACTTC. It encodes CASSFSGGRIGETQYF.

This chain joins TRBV19 and TRBJ1-5, with D perhaps matching TRBD1 (6 bases). Germline CDR1 is LNHDA and CDR2 is SQIVND (reference sequence). Trimming pared 7 bases from V and 2 bases from J, leaving 21 bases between. The CDR3 length is 17 residues. The CDR3 region has the DNA TGTGCCAGTATAGGGGGGGACACCAAGGGTCGCAATCAGCCCCAGCATTTT. It encodes CASIGGDTKGRNQPQHF.

V and J are TRBV15 and TRBJ2-7; 8 nucleotides line up with TRBD2. Germline V gene data show CDR1 as LNHNV and CDR2 as YYDKDF (reference sequence). The V gene end was trimmed by 3 bases and the J gene end by 1 base; junction bases not matched to a gene: 17. The CDR3 consists of 19 residues. The CDR3, as DNA: TGTGCCACCAGCAGTGGTGTAGGGCCTTGGACTAGCCATTCCTACGAGCAGTACTTC. The encoded protein is CATSSGVGPWTSHSYEQYF.

The CDR3 sequence: CASSYIEESEAFF. CDR3 nucleotide sequence: TGTGCCAGCAGTTACATTGAGGAATCTGAAGCTTTCTTT. The V and J genes are TRBV6-2 or TRBV6-3 and TRBJ1-1, with D uncertain. Trimming stripped 2 bases from V and 6 bases from J, with 10 bases between. CDR1 and CDR2 from the germline V gene are MNHEY and SVGEGT. The CDR3 consists of 13 residues.

This clone was detected once. This CDR3 is CASSPTGAQPQHF. In DNA form, the CDR3 reads TGTGCCAGCTCCCCGACAGGGGCGCAGCCCCAGCATTTT. The rearrangement joins TRBV18 to TRBJ1-5; TRBD1 agrees at 8 bases. Per germline, CDR1 KGHSH and CDR2 LQKENI. The length of the CDR3 is 13 residues. Trimming took 6 bases from V and 7 from J; bases not matched to a gene: 5.

CDR3 sequence reads: CASGLGAEAFF. The CDR3 nucleotides read TGCGCCAGCGGGTTGGGCGCGGAAGCTTTCTTT. The gene calls are TRBV5-1 and TRBJ1-1; unclear D gene. V lost 7 bases and J lost 8, with 12 bases in between. From germline, CDR1 is SGHRS and CDR2 YFSETQ. CDR3 length equals 11 residues.

This chain joins TRBV6-6 and TRBJ1-5; 9 positions agree with TRBD1. The CDR3 length is 16 residues. Germline CDR1 MNHNY, CDR2 SVGAGI (reference sequence). V gave up 9 bases and J gave up 3 bases; unmatched junction bases: 12. Written as DNA, the CDR3 is TGTGCCAGTTGGGGGCCCGGACAGGGGAACAATCAGCCCCAGCATTTT. Its protein product is CASWGPGQGNNQPQHF.

The chain carries TRBV7-2 and TRBJ2-5; possibly TRBD2 for D (5 bases). Germline CDR1 is SGHTA and CDR2 is FQGNSA. This CDR3 spans 15 amino acids. Trimming took off 4 bases at V and 5 bases at J, with 17 bases between the two ends. CDR3 sequence (DNA): TGTGCCAGCAGCTCCCAGACGACCCCGGGGGAGACCCAGTACTTC. As protein: CASSSQTTPGETQYF.

The chain links TRBV6-2 or TRBV6-3 to TRBJ2-4; 7 bases align to TRBD1. Germline V lookup: CDR1 MNHEY, CDR2 SVGEGT. This CDR3 is 15 amino acids long. J lost 5 bases, V lost 6 bases, and 10 bases had no gene match. CDR3 coding DNA: TGTGCCAGCAGCCGCCGTGACAGGGCCCAAAACATTCAGTACTTC. Its translation: CASSRRDRAQNIQYF.

The rearrangement uses TRBV12-3 or TRBV12-4 and TRBJ2-1, with TRBD1 identical over 10 bases. V lost 8 bases and J lost 5; bases outside the gene matches: 3. The CDR3 has 13 residues. The CDR3 DNA sequence: TGTGCCAGCGAGGGACAGGGGAACAATGAGCAGTTCTTC. This translates into CASEGQGNNEQFF.

The chain recombines TRBV11-2 with TRBJ2-3; TRBD2 matches 8 bases. The CDR3 has 14 residues. Trimming cost V 5 bases and J 6 bases; bases outside gene matches: 7. The germline V gene encodes CDR1 SGHAT and CDR2 FQNNGV. The CDR3 sequence is CASSRSGTSDTQYF. Written as DNA, the CDR3 is TGTGCCAGCAGCCGTTCCGGGACTAGTGATACGCAGTATTTT.

CDR3 nucleotide sequence: TGTGCCAGCAGCCCTCCGGGACTCCTTGCCTACGAGCAGTACTTC. As protein: CASSPPGLLAYEQYF. J is TRBJ2-7 and V is TRBV28, with D possibly being TRBD2 (6 bases). The CDR3 covers 15 residues. The germline gives CDR1 MDHEN, CDR2 SYDVKM. The germline V and J ends were trimmed by 6 bases and 2 bases, with 17 bases remaining between them.